The 17 T cell receptor beta chains reported below all come from one sample, sequenced in a study of PD-1 blockade in mismatch repair-deficient tumors. The repertoire was sequenced with immunoSEQ multiplex PCR; TCRdb's copy has only in-frame clones and lacks some. The sample yields 56,000 or so clones, roughly 80% seen once. Material: peripheral blood, obtained more than 19 weeks after starting pembrolizumab. The receptors here all came from an adult with mismatch repair-deficient cancer.

The chain has TRBV5-6 and TRBJ1-4; 8 bases are shared with TRBD1. The V gene's germline CDR1 is SGHDT and CDR2 YYEEEE. The J segment lost 7 bases and the V segment lost 2 bases, leaving 4 bases of the junction unmatched. The CDR3 is made up of 14 amino acids. DNA of the CDR3: TGTGCCAGCAGCTTTGGACAGGGTACTGAAAAACTGTTTTTT. Amino acids: CASSFGQGTEKLFF.

This rearrangement joins TRBV7-8 to TRBJ2-5; D is possibly TRBD2 (5 bases). The germline V gene has CDR1 SGHVS and CDR2 FQNEAQ. The CDR3 has 13 amino acids. V was shortened by 5 bases and J by 5 bases, with 12 bases between the two germline ends. The CDR3 spells CASSPLEWETQYF. The DNA for the CDR3 is TGTGCCAGCAGCCCACTAGAATGGGAGACCCAGTACTTC.

This clone was counted only a few times. The rearrangement links TRBV7-9 to TRBJ2-7; a weak D match, TRBD2 (6 bases). The CDR3 length is 14 residues. Trimming stripped 1 base from V and 2 bases from J, with 9 bases between. Germline lookup yields CDR1 SEHNR and CDR2 FQNEAQ (reference sequence). The CDR3 nucleotides are TGTGCCAGCAGCTTAGTCGGGGGAACCTACGAGCAGTACTTC. Translation: CASSLVGGTYEQYF.

This rearrangement joins TRBV9 to TRBJ2-3, with D unclear. Germline lookup yields CDR1 SGDLS and CDR2 YYNGEE. The ends were cut back, 2 bases at V and 5 bases at J, with 9 bases in the middle. The CDR3 runs to 13 residues. CDR3 sequence reads: CASSVQVEDTQYF. CDR3 coding DNA: TGTGCCAGCAGCGTTCAGGTAGAAGATACGCAGTATTTT.

This chain connects TRBV6-4 to TRBJ2-3; 7 bases fit TRBD1. Germline CDR1 reads MRHNA; CDR2 reads SNTAGT. CDR3 length: 14 amino acids. The V gene end was trimmed by 3 bases and the J gene end by 6 bases; junction bases not matched to a gene: 6. CDR3: CASSEAQGSDTQYF. CDR3 in DNA: TGTGCCAGCAGTGAGGCACAGGGGTCGGATACGCAGTATTTT.

The V gene is TRBV5-1, the J gene TRBJ2-7; 10 bases are a match to TRBD2. In germline, CDR1 is SGHRS, CDR2 YFSETQ. The ends lost 4 bases at V and 5 bases at J; junction bases unmatched: 12. The CDR3 consists of 16 residues. CDR3 DNA sequence: TGCGCCAGCAGCCGGCAGCTAGCGGGAGCTACAGACGAGCAGTACTTC. It translates to CASSRQLAGATDEQYF.

The chain has TRBV19 and TRBJ2-7; D not resolved. The germline V gene encodes CDR1 LNHDA and CDR2 SQIVND (reference sequence). The CDR3 contains 11 residues. Trimming stripped 10 bases from V and 2 bases from J, with 9 bases between. The CDR3 DNA is TGTGCCACAAGACAAACCTACGAGCAGTACTTC. Protein sequence: CATRQTYEQYF.

This clone has a single count. This rearrangement joins TRBV18 to TRBJ2-5; perhaps TRBD1 as D (7 bases). The CDR3 sequence is 15 residues long. Trimming left V 2 bases short and J 5 bases short, with 15 bases between. Germline V gene sequence: CDR1 KGHSH, CDR2 LQKENI. The CDR3 DNA reads TGTGCCAGCTCACCAACCGTGACAGGGAGGGAGACCCAGTACTTC. Protein product: CASSPTVTGRETQYF.

The gene calls are TRBV5-1 and TRBJ1-5; 7 bases match TRBD1. V shed 4 bases and J 1 base; nucleotides not matched to a gene: 8. Germline-derived CDR1 and CDR2 are SGHRS and YFSETQ. This CDR3 is built from 16 residues. CDR3: CASSPGTVNSNQPQHF. Here the CDR3 DNA reads TGCGCCAGCAGCCCGGGGACAGTTAACAGCAATCAGCCCCAGCATTTT.

CDR3 sequence reads: CASSQGRGGGTEAFF. In DNA, the CDR3 is TGTGCCAGCAGCCAAGGAAGGGGCGGAGGTACTGAAGCTTTCTTT. The chain carries TRBV11-3 and TRBJ1-1, with a possible D match to TRBD1 (5 bases). The germline gives CDR1 SGHNT, CDR2 YENEEA. The V and J ends lost 5 bases and 5 bases respectively, with 18 bases between them. This CDR3 region has 15 residues. Full variable domain (missing parts from reference TRBV11-3 and TRBJ1-1): EAGVVQSPRYKIIEKKQPVAFWCNPISGHNTLYWYLQNLGQGPELLIRYENEEAVDDSQLPKDRFSAERLKGVDSTLKIQPAELGDSAVYLCASSQGRGGGTEAFFGQGTRLTVV.

The gene calls are TRBV18 and TRBJ2-1; 10 nucleotides match TRBD2. From germline, CDR1 is KGHSH and CDR2 LQKENI. With V trimmed by 3 bases and J by 2 bases, 1 base remained unmatched. CDR3 length: 15 amino acids. The CDR3, as DNA: TGTGCCAGCTCACCGGGACTAGCGACCTACAATGAGCAGTTCTTC. This codes for CASSPGLATYNEQFF.

This clone was counted once. The genes are TRBV6-5 and TRBJ2-7; D is possibly TRBD2 (6 bases). Germline lookup yields CDR1 MNHEY and CDR2 SVGAGI. The CDR3 is 15 residues long. The V and J ends lost 3 bases and 3 bases respectively, with 15 bases between them. The DNA for the CDR3 is TGTGCCAGCAGTTATCAGGGACTGAGAGACTACGAGCAGTACTTC. Its translation is CASSYQGLRDYEQYF.

This rearrangement joins TRBV6-1 to TRBJ1-2; 10 bases map to TRBD1. The CDR3 length is 13 residues. Germline V gene data show CDR1 as MNHNS and CDR2 as SASEGT. The V segment lost 5 bases and the J segment 7 bases; nucleotides outside the gene matches: 4. The CDR3 sequence is CASSSGQGFGYTF. CDR3 DNA: TGTGCCAGCAGTTCGGGACAGGGGTTTGGCTACACCTTC.

The chain joins TRBV20-1 to TRBJ2-1; D gene unclear. There are 11 residues in the CDR3. Germline V gene data show CDR1 as DFQATT and CDR2 as SNEGSKA (reference sequence). V shed 1 base and J shed 3 bases, with 1 base lying between them. CDR3: CSARVYNEQFF. In DNA form, the CDR3 reads TGCAGTGCTAGAGTCTACAATGAGCAGTTCTTC.

This clone was seen a few times. The chain is built from TRBV7-8 and TRBJ1-2; 7 bases map to TRBD1. In germline, CDR1 is SGHVS, CDR2 FQNEAQ. This CDR3 has 15 amino acids. Trimming took 5 bases from V and 2 from J; bases not matched to a gene: 8. CDR3 nucleotide sequence: TGTGCCAGCAGCCCTACCGGGACAGTAAACTATGGCTACACCTTC. Amino acids: CASSPTGTVNYGYTF.

V and J are TRBV11-3 and TRBJ2-2, with D tentatively TRBD2 (6 bases). The CDR3 sequence is 18 residues long. The V gene lost 5 bases and the J gene lost 5 bases, with 24 bases spanning the gap. CDR1 is SGHNT and CDR2 is YENEEA in the germline V gene. The CDR3 protein is CASSASGTARVRTGELFF. CDR3 coding DNA: TGTGCCAGCAGCGCCTCCGGGACTGCCCGTGTCCGGACCGGGGAGCTGTTTTTT.

This clone has a single count. The chain carries TRBV9 and TRBJ2-1; D perhaps matches TRBD1 (6 bases). V was pared by 4 bases and J by 5 bases, with 13 bases between. This CDR3 comprises 14 residues. Germline CDR1 reads SGDLS; CDR2 reads YYNGEE. CDR3 amino acids: CASSPPDRNNEQFF. The CDR3, as DNA: TGTGCCAGCAGCCCACCGGACAGAAACAATGAGCAGTTCTTC.